The 10 T cell receptor beta chains given below trace back to one sample, sequenced in a study of blood T cell repertoires in COVID-19. Assay: immunoSEQ multiplex PCR; the TCRdb copy retains only in-frame clones and omits some. The sample contains more than 95,000 clones, roughly 81% of which appear only once. The source material was peripheral blood. The receptors derive from a woman in her 70s with acute or convalescent COVID-19.

The CDR3 sequence is CASSYEGGLYEQYF. CDR3 DNA sequence: TGTGCCAGCAGTTACGAGGGCGGCCTATACGAGCAGTACTTC. The V call is TRBV6-6, the J call TRBJ2-7, with a weak D call TRBD2 (5 bases). This CDR3 spans 14 amino acids. Between the trimmed V and J ends, which lost 2 bases and 4 bases, there was a span of 12 bases. Germline V gene sequence: CDR1 MNHNY, CDR2 SVGAGI (reference sequence).

V usage is TRBV19 and J usage is TRBJ1-2; 7 positions match TRBD1. Losses at the gene ends were 5 bases for V and 3 bases for J; bases not matched to a gene: 3. The CDR3 is made up of 13 amino acids. Per germline, CDR1 LNHDA and CDR2 SQIVND (reference sequence). CDR3 coding DNA: TGTGCCAGTAGTGCGGACAGGTACTATGGCTACACCTTC. Translating it yields CASSADRYYGYTF.

V is TRBV11-2 and J is TRBJ2-7; TRBD2 matches 11 bases. Germline loops: CDR1 SGHAT, CDR2 FQNNGV. V trimming: 4 bases; J trimming: 3 bases; junction bases outside the gene matches: 8. The CDR3 is made up of 16 amino acids. CDR3 sequence (DNA): TGTGCCAGCAGCTCCACAGCCGGGACTAGCGGCTACGAGCAGTACTTC. It codes for CASSSTAGTSGYEQYF.

The V gene is TRBV6-5, the J gene TRBJ1-1; D is undetermined. V was trimmed by 2 bases and J by 0 bases, leaving 7 bases between them. Germline V gene sequence: CDR1 MNHEY, CDR2 SVGAGI. This CDR3 contains 14 residues. The CDR3 DNA follows: TGTGCCAGCAGTTACAACAGACTGAACACTGAAGCTTTCTTT. Protein product: CASSYNRLNTEAFF.

This rearrangement joins TRBV5-4 to TRBJ1-2; weak D call: TRBD1 (6 bases). Per the germline V gene, CDR1 is SGHNT and CDR2 is YYREEE (reference sequence). The CDR3 has 16 residues. The V end lost 5 bases, the J end lost 8 bases, and 25 bases lay between the germline ends. CDR3 region: CASRPGHLSFALGYTF. Here the CDR3 DNA reads TGTGCCAGCAGACCGGGACACCTCTCATTCGCTTTGGGCTACACCTTC.

This clone occurred once. The chain recombines TRBV7-9 with TRBJ2-1; 7 bases align to TRBD2. CDR1 and CDR2 from the germline V gene are SEHNR and FQNEAQ (reference sequence). The trim removed 3 bases at V and 0 bases at J, leaving 5 bases unmatched. The CDR3 is 16 amino acids. In nucleotides, the CDR3 is TGTGCCAGCAGCTTCACAGCGGGGAACTCCTACAATGAGCAGTTCTTC. It codes for CASSFTAGNSYNEQFF. Full variable domain (rest looked up from reference TRBV7-9 and TRBJ2-1): DTGVSQNPRHKITKRGQNVTFRCDPISEHNRLYWYRQTLGQGPEFLTYFQNEAQLEKSRLLSDRFSAERPKGSFSTLEIQRTEQGDSAMYLCASSFTAGNSYNEQFFGPGTRLTVL.

V gene TRBV27 combines with J gene TRBJ1-4, with 7 bases fitting TRBD1. The CDR3 runs to 16 residues. Germline V CDR1 and CDR2: MNHEY, SMNVEV (reference sequence). The V segment lost 7 bases and the J segment 6 bases; nucleotides outside the gene matches: 14. The chain's CDR3 is CASTRWIQGRYEKLFF. The CDR3 DNA reads as TGTGCCAGCACGAGGTGGATACAGGGGAGGTATGAAAAACTGTTTTTT.

The CDR3 DNA reads TGCAGTGCTAGACAGGGACTGACCCAGTACTTC. Translating it yields CSARQGLTQYF. The chain employs TRBV20-1 and TRBJ2-5, with a tentative D call TRBD2 (6 bases). This CDR3 is built from 11 residues. Trimming stripped 2 bases from V and 7 bases from J, with 8 bases between. The germline V gene encodes CDR1 DFQATT and CDR2 SNEGSKA (reference sequence).

The chain links TRBV6-5 to TRBJ2-7, with D possibly being TRBD2 (6 bases). Germline loops: CDR1 MNHEY, CDR2 SVGAGI. Trimming left V 2 bases short and J 0 bases short, with 8 bases between. This CDR3 region has 14 residues. CDR3 coding DNA: TGTGCCAGCAGTTACGTCGGGAGCTCCTACGAGCAGTACTTC. Translating it yields CASSYVGSSYEQYF.

J is TRBJ2-5 and V is TRBV5-6, with D tentatively TRBD1 (5 bases). Trimming removed 4 bases from V and 2 bases from J, with 15 bases in between. The CDR3 spans 15 residues. The V gene's germline CDR1 is SGHDT and CDR2 YYEEEE. The CDR3 protein is CASSVWGQVQETQYF. In DNA form, the CDR3 reads TGTGCCAGCAGCGTTTGGGGCCAGGTACAAGAGACCCAGTACTTC.